The source of this TCR beta chain is a study of chemoradiotherapy in HPV16-positive cancers. General study points: Non-HPV-specific T cells did not expand in tumors during treatment, whereas candidate HPV-specific clones and E7-related motifs did. HPV-responsive T-cell expansion during chemoradiotherapy was linked to improved recurrence-free survival in HPV16-positive patients.

Germline V lookup: CDR1 LNHNV, CDR2 YYDKDF (reference sequence). V shed 1 base and J 2 bases; nucleotides not matched to a gene: 6. This CDR3 has 16 residues. Assay used: immunoSEQ multiplex PCR; TCRdb lists only in-frame clones, some missing. This table holds roughly 12,000 clones, roughly 64% found once. Note on this clone: Its antigen is currently unknown.

Sample collection occurred from a patient who underwent chemoradiotherapy. The sequence derives from a human donor with HPV-associated anogenital cancer. The chain has TRBV15 and TRBJ2-7; 9 positions match TRBD2. As DNA, the CDR3 is TGTGCCACCAGCAGAGTTGCGTCTAGCGGGGCCTACGAGCAGTACTTC. Translated, it gives CATSRVASSGAYEQYF.